Below, 14 T cell receptor beta chains from the same sample are listed, as sequenced in a study of blood T cell repertoires in COVID-19. The method was immunoSEQ multiplex PCR; TCRdb's version includes in-frame clones alone and lacks a portion of them. This sample yields tens of thousands of clones, of which 74% are seen a single time; approximately 30% belongs to the top ten. Material: peripheral blood. The receptor source for this set is a woman of 80 years or more with acute or convalescent COVID-19.

The CDR3 DNA is TGTGCCAGCTCACCAGTATCTAACGGTAATGAAAAACTGTTTTTT. Its translation is CASSPVSNGNEKLFF. The V gene is TRBV18, the J gene TRBJ1-4, with D uncertain. This CDR3 spans 15 amino acids. The V end was cut by 2 bases, the J end by 4 bases, with 11 bases between. Germline values: CDR1 KGHSH, CDR2 LQKENI.

The V gene is TRBV15, the J gene TRBJ2-5; maybe TRBD2 (5 bases). Germline V lookup: CDR1 LNHNV, CDR2 YYDKDF (reference sequence). The CDR3 sequence is 18 residues long. V lost 0 bases and J 5 bases, leaving 22 bases between the germline ends. The CDR3 DNA is TGTGCCACCAGCAGAGATTCGGGGAGTTCCCCTGGGCCGGAGACCCAGTACTTC. Residues: CATSRDSGSSPGPETQYF.

The chain carries TRBV20-1 and TRBJ1-2; D remains unclear. Trimming left V 3 bases short and J 8 bases short, with 13 bases between. The CDR3 contains 12 residues. CDR1 is DFQATT and CDR2 is SNEGSKA in the germline V gene (reference sequence). CDR3 in DNA: TGCAGTGCTAGTCTCGGAGTCGAGGGCTACACCTTC. Translating it yields CSASLGVEGYTF.

This clone was seen once. This rearrangement joins TRBV11-2 to TRBJ1-1; D uncertain. Germline CDR1 is SGHAT and CDR2 is FQNNGV. The CDR3 covers 12 residues. V gave up 5 bases and J gave up 10 bases, with 14 bases separating them. The CDR3 reads CASSTRNSGAFF. For the CDR3, the DNA is TGTGCCAGCAGCACCCGTAACAGTGGAGCTTTCTTT.

V and J are TRBV29-1 and TRBJ1-4, with 10 bases identical to TRBD1. The CDR3 runs 14 residues. The J segment lost 9 bases and the V segment lost 2 bases, leaving 6 bases of the junction unmatched. Looked up from germline, CDR1 is SQVTM and CDR2 is ANQGSEA. This CDR3 reads CSVETGQGRKKLFF. CDR3 bases: TGCAGCGTTGAAACGGGACAGGGGAGGAAAAAACTGTTTTTT. Using reference TRBV29-1 and TRBJ1-4 for the parts outside the CDR3, the full variable domain is SAVISQKPSRDICQRGTSLTIQCQVDSQVTMMFWYRQQPGQSLTLIATANQGSEATYESGFVIDKFPISRPNLTFSTLTVSNMSPEDSSIYLCSVETGQGRKKLFFGSGTQLSVL.

The V gene is TRBV7-3, the J gene TRBJ2-7, with 10 bases that match TRBD2. V lost 5 bases to trimming and J lost 3 bases; unmatched junction nucleotides: 7. The CDR3 sequence is 15 residues long. Germline V gene sequence: CDR1 SGHTA, CDR2 FQGTGA. The chain's CDR3 is CASSLGGTSVYEQYF. CDR3 DNA sequence: TGTGCCAGCAGCCTAGGGGGGACTAGCGTCTACGAGCAGTACTTC.

CDR3 nucleotides: TGTGCCAGCAGCTTGGGAGCGGGAGGAGGGACCGGGGAGCTGTTTTTT. Amino acid sequence: CASSLGAGGGTGELFF. J is TRBJ2-2 and V is TRBV5-4; 9 nucleotides line up with TRBD2. CDR3 length equals 16 residues. V lost 0 bases, J lost 5 bases, and 5 bases stayed unmatched. Germline lookup yields CDR1 SGHNT and CDR2 YYREEE (reference sequence).

V gene TRBV6-2 or TRBV6-3 combines with J gene TRBJ1-5; 9 bases line up with TRBD1. CDR1 is MNHEY, CDR2 SVGEGT, per germline. Trimming took 5 bases from V and 7 from J; bases not matched to a gene: 9. The CDR3 runs to 15 residues. The CDR3 DNA follows: TGTGCCAGCAGTATTACAGGGGGCAGCGGCCAGCCCCAGCATTTT. Translated, it gives CASSITGGSGQPQHF.

The chain recombines TRBV11-2 with TRBJ2-3, with 11 bases aligning to TRBD2. Germline assignment: CDR1 SGHAT and CDR2 FQNNGV. V dropped 3 bases and J dropped 3; count of bases not matched to a gene: 8. The CDR3 covers 17 residues. Written as DNA, the CDR3 is TGTGCCAGCAGCTTTCTTAGCGGGAGGGCCAGGACAGATACGCAGTATTTT. This translates into CASSFLSGRARTDTQYF.

V gene TRBV6-2 or TRBV6-3 combines with J gene TRBJ1-3; a possible D gene is TRBD1 (6 bases). This CDR3 is 13 amino acids long. Trimming stripped 0 bases from V and 8 bases from J, with 8 bases between. The germline V gene encodes CDR1 MNHEY and CDR2 SVGEGT. CDR3 sequence: CASSYSDSYTIYF. The CDR3 bases are TGTGCCAGCAGTTACTCGGACAGCTACACCATATATTTT.

V is TRBV10-2 and J is TRBJ2-3; TRBD1 might be the D (6 bases). The length of the CDR3 is 13 residues. The V end lost 6 bases, the J end lost 3 bases, and 10 bases lay between the germline ends. CDR1 is WSHSY and CDR2 is SAAADI in the germline V gene. Written as DNA, the CDR3 is TGCGCCAGCAGAGCTACAGGGACAGATACGCAGTATTTT. Protein: CASRATGTDTQYF.

The chain joins TRBV25-1 to TRBJ1-3; 8 bases are shared with TRBD1. CDR3 length: 18 amino acids. The J segment lost 7 bases and the V segment lost 6 bases, leaving 20 bases of the junction unmatched. Germline-derived CDR1 and CDR2 are MGHDK and SYGVNS. The CDR3 nucleotides are TGTGCCAGCAGCCAAACGCGGGGGACAGGTTTTGGGAGGAACACCATATATTTT. Amino acid sequence: CASSQTRGTGFGRNTIYF.

This clone appeared once. The V gene is TRBV28, the J gene TRBJ1-1; D is possibly TRBD1 (6 bases). The V gene lost 6 bases and the J gene lost 4 bases, with 15 bases spanning the gap. The germline V gene has CDR1 MDHEN and CDR2 SYDVKM. CDR3 length: 14 amino acids. Here the CDR3 DNA reads TGTGCCAGCAGGTCTCAGGGGTTGGTCACTGAAGCTTTCTTT. Protein: CASRSQGLVTEAFF.

About this clone itself: Other nucleotide sequences from this sample produce the same CDR3. The rearrangement links TRBV19 to TRBJ1-5; the match to TRBD1 covers 8 bases. From germline, CDR1 is LNHDA and CDR2 SQIVND (reference sequence). The CDR3 runs 12 residues. J was trimmed by 4 bases and V by 8 bases; bases with no gene match: 1. The chain's CDR3 is CASRQGNQPQHF. For the CDR3, the DNA is TGTGCCAGTCGACAGGGGAATCAGCCCCAGCATTTT.